What follows is one T cell receptor beta chain and its context. The data were taken from a study of blood T cells in healthy people across ages. A second PCR, run for roughly 7 to 12 cycles, used a sample-barcoded 5' primer plus a J-beta primer mix. TCRdb fed the 5' RACE reads into MiXCR, producing one record per CDR3 protein. The sample has some 930,000 distinct CDR3 sequences; under 35% are singletons. The CDR3 covers 15 residues. V was pared by 8 bases and J by 4 bases, with 11 bases of the junction left unmatched. The V gene's germline CDR1 is MDHEN and CDR2 SYDVKM. These data also featured in a second study, about T cells of mothers and their children. That publication notes: Similar effects of thymic selection on TCR recombination output were recorded in related and unrelated pairs.

The receptor comes from a woman in her thirties or forties in good health. The rearrangement uses TRBV28 and TRBJ1-2; 9 bases agree with TRBD1. Sample: blood. The CDR3 DNA is TGTGCCAGCGTTCCCGGGACAGGGAGGTCCTATGGCTACACCTTC. Its protein is CASVPGTGRSYGYTF.